The source of this TCR beta chain is a study of siplizumab effects on memory and regulatory T cells. Study-wide findings and caveats: Siplizumab significantly lowered the alloreactive sequences that could be traced to unstimulated CD4+ memory cells. Relative to controls at approximately 30%, mappable alloreactive CD4+ clones exhibited a mean Treg-derived proportion of more than 60% with siplizumab. In unstimulated cells, naive T cells appeared more diverse than memory T cells and seemed major alloresponse contributors.

Assaying covered about 99,000 TCR templates per sample. Generated by immunoSEQ multiplex PCR, the TCRdb table keeps only in-frame clones and is missing some. The repertoire has 95,000 to 100,000 clones, about nine tenths of them found once; the top ten carry around 13%. A word on this clone: Its matching antigen is unknown.

Trimming took off 3 bases at V and 8 bases at J, with 11 bases between the two ends. Germline CDR1 and CDR2: SGHNT and YENEEA. The CDR3 has 13 residues. J is TRBJ2-1 and V is TRBV11-3; D gene ambiguous. Input material: non-Treg CD4+ T cells sorted from blood. The origin of this receptor is a human donor in good health. This chain's CDR3 is CASSFELEDEQFF. CDR3 DNA: TGTGCCAGCAGCTTCGAATTAGAGGATGAGCAGTTCTTC.